Listed below are T cell receptor beta chains from one sample, sequenced in a study of technical replicates of blood from a few donors. Clones were read by immunoSEQ multiplex PCR, and TCRdb kept only the in-frame ones, dropping some. The table includes 70,000 to 95,000 clones, approximately 96% detected once. The sequenced material came from T cells isolated from PBMCs. The receptors shown here come from a human donor in good health. The CDR3 runs from the conserved cysteine through the conserved F or W. A D gene is named only where the DNA matches it firmly. The size entry is marked missing in some rows and otherwise reads once, few, many or a size class.

CDR3: CASSFGQSDTEAFF; DNA: TGTGCCAGCAGCTTTGGGCAGTCAGACACTGAAGCTTTCTTT; size: once; J: TRBJ1-1; D: -; V: TRBV7-3
CDR3: CASSYSGGTEAFF; DNA: TGTGCCAGCAGTTACTCCGGGGGGACTGAAGCTTTCTTT; size: -; J: TRBJ1-1; D: -; V: TRBV6-5
CDR3: CASTTGAGTEAFF; DNA: TGTGCCAGCACCACAGGGGCGGGGACTGAAGCTTTCTTT; size: -; J: TRBJ1-1; D: TRBD1; V: TRBV6-5
CDR3: CASSGFTDRGREKLFF; DNA: TGTGCCAGCAGTGGGTTTACGGACAGGGGAAGGGAAAAACTGTTTTTT; size: -; J: TRBJ1-4; D: TRBD1; V: TRBV6-4
CDR3: CAISESGRLSGNTIYF; DNA: TGTGCCATCAGTGAGTCCGGCAGGCTCTCTGGAAACACCATATATTTT; size: -; J: TRBJ1-3; D: -; V: TRBV10-3
CDR3: CAWGQGDKQPQHF; DNA: TGTGCCTGGGGACAGGGAGATAAGCAGCCCCAGCATTTT; size: once; J: TRBJ1-5; D: TRBD1; V: TRBV30
CDR3: CASSTGPTQYF; DNA: TGTGCCAGCAGTACAGGGCCAACCCAGTACTTC; size: -; J: TRBJ2-5; D: -; V: TRBV6-5
CDR3: CASSLLGQQVNTEAFF; DNA: TGTGCCAGCAGCTTACTAGGGCAACAGGTTAACACTGAAGCTTTCTTT; size: -; J: TRBJ1-1; D: -; V: TRBV11-2
CDR3: CASSLVGTGARGSDGYTF; DNA: TGTGCCAGCAGCTTAGTTGGGACAGGGGCCCGGGGGTCGGACGGCTACACCTTC; size: -; J: TRBJ1-2; D: TRBD1; V: TRBV11-1
CDR3: CASSLEGRAEQYF; DNA: TGCGCCAGCAGCTTGGAGGGCAGGGCCGAGCAGTACTTC; size: once; J: TRBJ2-7; D: -; V: TRBV5-1
CDR3: CASGPYRGLTEAFF; DNA: TGTGCCAGCGGGCCATATAGGGGTCTTACTGAAGCTTTCTTT; size: -; J: TRBJ1-1; D: -; V: TRBV2
CDR3: CASSISGQLNTEAFF; DNA: TGTGCCAGCAGCATCAGCGGACAGCTGAACACTGAAGCTTTCTTT; size: -; J: TRBJ1-1; D: -; V: TRBV7-3